This T cell receptor (beta chain) came from a study of cytomegalovirus exposure and HLA in healthy donors. Findings and caveats of the study: V- and J-gene trimming of TCR beta was linked (in a later analysis) to a missense DCLRE1C variant.

Researchers ran the PCR with 60 Vbeta and 13 Jbeta primers. The assay was immunoSEQ multiplex PCR, and TCRdb's table has in-frame clones only and misses some. The sample has 200,000 to 250,000 clones; about 89% are singletons. V shed 2 bases, J shed 8 bases, and the junction held 5 bases outside the gene matches. Looked up from germline, CDR1 is SEHNR and CDR2 is FQNEAQ (reference sequence). This CDR3 has 13 residues. Turning to this clone: Its antigen is unidentified.

Material: PBMCs. The clonotype originates from a woman aged 18 to 35 in good health and CMV-seronegative. The rearrangement links TRBV7-9 to TRBJ1-1, with TRBD1 matching 7 bases. In DNA form, the CDR3 reads TGTGCCAGCAGCTTACCCCGGGACAGCGAAGCTTTCTTT. This sequence encodes CASSLPRDSEAFF.